The 26 T cell receptor beta chains below were found in one sample sequenced in a study of cytomegalovirus exposure and HLA in healthy donors. Amplification used 60 Vbeta primers and 13 Jbeta primers. TCRdb keeps only in-frame clones here, not all; method: immunoSEQ multiplex PCR. The table includes 95,000 to 110,000 clones, 65% to 80% detected once. Material: PBMCs. Receptors originate from a woman between 18 and 30 years old in good health and CMV-seropositive.

The chain employs TRBV9 and TRBJ2-5, with D maybe TRBD1 (8 bases). The CDR3 is 15 amino acids. The germline gives CDR1 SGDLS, CDR2 YYNGEE. V was pared by 4 bases and J by 5 bases, with 18 bases between. The CDR3 coding sequence is TGTGCCAGCAGCCCTACAGGGGGGGGGCAGGAGACCCAGTACTTC. Translation gives CASSPTGGGQETQYF.

This clone was counted at least ten times. The chain carries TRBV4-1 and TRBJ1-4; 8 bases fit TRBD1. The CDR3 consists of 14 residues. Germline V CDR1 and CDR2: MGHRA, YSYEKL. J lost 4 bases, V lost 5 bases, and 3 bases had no gene match. The CDR3 DNA reads as TGCGCCAGCAGCGACAGGGGAAATAATGAAAAACTGTTTTTT. Amino acids: CASSDRGNNEKLFF.

The chain combines TRBV7-8 with TRBJ1-3; D is unclear. Germline CDR1 and CDR2: SGHVS and FQNEAQ. This CDR3 has 14 amino acids. V lost 5 bases and J lost 3, with 11 bases in between. The CDR3 reads CASSVDRGGNTIYF. The CDR3 nucleotides are TGTGCCAGCAGCGTAGATCGGGGTGGAAACACCATATATTTT.

The CDR3 nucleotides are TGCGCCAGCAGCTTCGGACTGGAGAGCACAGATACGCAGTATTTT. Its translation is CASSFGLESTDTQYF. V is TRBV5-1 and J is TRBJ2-3, with a tentative D call TRBD2 (5 bases). Germline-derived CDR1 and CDR2 are SGHRS and YFSETQ. The V end was cut by 2 bases, the J end by 0 bases, with 10 bases between. The length of the CDR3 is 15 residues.

The V call is TRBV5-5, the J call TRBJ1-2; 7 bases match TRBD1. J lost 7 bases, V lost 9 bases, and 18 bases had no gene match. CDR3 length equals 15 residues. Looked up from germline, CDR1 is SGHKS and CDR2 is YYEKEE (reference sequence). DNA of the CDR3: TGTGCCACAGGGACAGCCCTTTTAGAACTAGGTGGCTACACCTTC. This codes for CATGTALLELGGYTF.

This clone was counted once. V usage is TRBV28 and J usage is TRBJ1-5, with D perhaps TRBD1 (6 bases). V lost 7 bases and J lost 3, with 16 bases in between. Germline CDR1 is MDHEN and CDR2 is SYDVKM. The CDR3 is 15 amino acids. The CDR3 spells CASNPGGLYNQPQHF. DNA for the CDR3: TGTGCCAGCAACCCGGGGGGGCTTTACAATCAGCCCCAGCATTTT.

CDR3: CASSRDRSFQQETQYF. As DNA, the CDR3 is TGTGCCAGTTCCCGGGACAGGTCATTTCAACAAGAGACCCAGTACTTC. This chain uses TRBV9 with TRBJ2-5; 8 bases fit TRBD1. This CDR3 contains 16 residues. Unmatched junction bases numbered 14, after V lost 8 bases and J lost 2 bases. From germline, CDR1 is SGDLS and CDR2 YYNGEE.

V and J are TRBV27 and TRBJ1-6; D gene unclear. The CDR3 has 18 residues. The V end was cut by 2 bases, the J end by 0 bases, with 14 bases between. Germline CDR1 is MNHEY and CDR2 is SMNVEV (reference sequence). Here the CDR3 reads CASSLSAILSSYNSPLHF. The CDR3, as DNA: TGTGCCAGCAGTTTAAGCGCAATCCTGAGCTCCTATAATTCACCCCTCCACTTT.

The genes are TRBV13 and TRBJ2-3, with 9 bases lining up with TRBD1. This CDR3 contains 17 residues. Trimming removed 4 bases from V and 3 bases from J; junction bases left unmatched: 11. Germline CDR1 PRHDT, CDR2 FYEKMQ (reference sequence). DNA of the CDR3: TGTGCCAGCAGCTACACCCCTACAGGGGGCGAGACAGATACGCAGTATTTT. Protein: CASSYTPTGGETDTQYF.

V gene TRBV10-3 combines with J gene TRBJ2-7, with D perhaps matching TRBD1 (6 bases). Deletions cut 7 bases from V and 3 bases from J, with 16 bases between. Germline CDR1 reads ENHRY; CDR2 reads SYGVKD. There are 14 residues in the CDR3. The CDR3 sequence is CAIKGQDSDYEQYF. As DNA, the CDR3 is TGTGCCATCAAGGGGCAGGACAGCGACTACGAGCAGTACTTC.

The chain links TRBV19 to TRBJ2-5; D possibly corresponds to TRBD1 (6 bases). Trimming removed 3 bases from V and 5 bases from J, with 13 bases in between. CDR1 LNHDA and CDR2 SQIVND come from the germline V gene (reference sequence). This CDR3 is built from 14 residues. CDR3 bases: TGTGCCAGTAGTATTCGACAGGTGCGGGAGACCCAGTACTTC. This encodes CASSIRQVRETQYF.

For the CDR3, the DNA is TGTGCCAGCAGCTTAATCGGACAGGGTCGGGAGACCCAGTACTTC. The encoded protein is CASSLIGQGRETQYF. The chain is built from TRBV7-8 and TRBJ2-5; 8 positions agree with TRBD1. The CDR3 loop spans 15 amino acids. V trimming: 2 bases; J trimming: 5 bases; junction bases outside the gene matches: 7. The germline gives CDR1 SGHVS, CDR2 FQNEAQ.

This clone turned up a few times. The chain couples TRBV9 to TRBJ1-2; 7 positions agree with TRBD1. Germline V CDR1 and CDR2: SGDLS, YYNGEE. The J segment lost 12 bases and the V segment lost 0 bases, leaving 8 bases of the junction unmatched. The CDR3 covers 13 residues. As DNA, the CDR3 is TGTGCCAGCAGCGTAGTCCCCGGCGGGACAGACACCTTC. Translation gives CASSVVPGGTDTF. Using reference TRBV9 and TRBJ1-2 for the parts outside the CDR3, the full variable domain is DSGVTQTPKHLITATGQRVTLRCSPRSGDLSVYWYQQSLDQGLQFLIQYYNGEERAKGNILERFSAQQFPDLHSELNLSSLELGDSALYFCASSVVPGGTDTFGSGTRLTVV.

The sample holds one count of this clone. The rearrangement uses TRBV5-1 and TRBJ2-5; the D gene is possibly TRBD1 (6 bases). CDR3 length: 16 amino acids. The germline CDR1 and CDR2 sequences are SGHRS and YFSETQ. The ends were cut back, 1 base at V and 3 bases at J, with 16 bases in the middle. Written as DNA, the CDR3 is TGCGCCAGCAGCTTGAACAGGGCGAGTCAAGAAGAGACCCAGTACTTC. This sequence encodes CASSLNRASQEETQYF.

V gene TRBV10-3 combines with J gene TRBJ2-7; 8 bases align to TRBD1. CDR3 size: 15 residues. Germline lookup yields CDR1 ENHRY and CDR2 SYGVKD. The J segment lost 0 bases and the V segment lost 6 bases, leaving 7 bases of the junction unmatched. The CDR3, as DNA: TGTGCCATCAGCCTAACAGGGGGGCTCTCCTACGAGCAGTACTTC. Translated: CAISLTGGLSYEQYF.

The rearrangement links TRBV4-3 to TRBJ2-1; 10 bases match TRBD2. With 3 bases clipped from V and 6 bases from J, the junction kept 8 bases outside the gene matches. This CDR3 is built from 16 residues. The germline gives CDR1 LGHNA, CDR2 YSLEER. CDR3 nucleotides: TGCGCCAGCAGCCAGGACGGACTAGCGGAGACCAATGAGCAGTTCTTC. It codes for CASSQDGLAETNEQFF.

The V gene is TRBV7-2, the J gene TRBJ2-7; 8 bases are a match to TRBD2. CDR3 size: 15 residues. The germline gives CDR1 SGHTA, CDR2 FQGNSA. Trimming at V came to 5 bases and at J to 0 bases, leaving 6 bases not matched to a gene. The DNA for the CDR3 is TGTGCCAGCAGCACTAGCGGCCTTGGCTCCTACGAGCAGTACTTC. It specifies CASSTSGLGSYEQYF.

This clone was seen once. The chain couples TRBV2 to TRBJ1-5; unclear D gene. The CDR3 has 13 residues. V was pared by 3 bases and J by 5 bases, with 8 bases between. CDR1 and CDR2 (germline): SNHLY, FYNNEI. CDR3 DNA sequence: TGTGCCAGCAGTGAGAGAACTTATCAGCCCCAGCATTTT. Translation gives CASSERTYQPQHF.

The chain combines TRBV6-1 with TRBJ1-2; TRBD1 might be the D (6 bases). V was clipped by 9 bases and J by 8 bases, with 25 bases between them. Germline V gene lookup returns CDR1 MNHNS and CDR2 SASEGT. This CDR3 contains 15 residues. CDR3 sequence reads: CASPIKGGDSSGYTF. CDR3 in DNA: TGTGCCAGTCCCATCAAGGGGGGGGATTCGTCCGGCTACACCTTC.

V is TRBV7-9 and J is TRBJ2-2, with a weak D call TRBD2 (5 bases). The CDR3 covers 18 residues. Germline lookup yields CDR1 SEHNR and CDR2 FQNEAQ (reference sequence). With 5 bases removed from V and 1 base from J, the gap between germline ends came to 20 bases. CDR3 protein: CASSDRGIGLGNTGELFF. CDR3 sequence (DNA): TGTGCCAGCAGCGATAGAGGGATTGGACTCGGGAACACCGGGGAGCTGTTTTTT.

The chain is built from TRBV19 and TRBJ1-2, with 12 bases aligning to TRBD1. This CDR3 has 16 amino acids. With V trimmed by 3 bases and J by 4 bases, 6 bases remained unmatched. The V gene's germline CDR1 is LNHDA and CDR2 SQIVND (reference sequence). The CDR3 DNA reads as TGTGCCAGTAGTATTGGGGGACAGGGGGCGTCCTATGGCTACACCTTC. It translates to CASSIGGQGASYGYTF.

This chain connects TRBV5-1 to TRBJ2-2; 7 bases fit TRBD1. The V and J ends lost 4 bases and 0 bases, in that order; junction bases with no gene match: 6. CDR3 size: 16 residues. From germline, CDR1 is SGHRS and CDR2 YFSETQ. DNA for the CDR3: TGCGCCAGCAGCCCTAGACAGGGTTCGAACACCGGGGAGCTGTTTTTT. Its translation: CASSPRQGSNTGELFF. Together with reference TRBV5-1 and TRBJ2-2, the CDR3 gives the full variable domain: KAGVTQTPRYLIKTRGQQVTLSCSPISGHRSVSWYQQTPGQGLQFLFEYFSETQRNKGNFPGRFSGRQFSNSRSEMNVSTLELGDSALYLCASSPRQGSNTGELFFGEGSRLTVL.

V and J are TRBV14 and TRBJ2-3; 7 bases are a match to TRBD2. The V segment lost 2 bases and the J segment 4 bases; nucleotides outside the gene matches: 9. This CDR3 has 16 amino acids. Germline values: CDR1 SGHDN, CDR2 FVKESK. The CDR3 DNA sequence: TGTGCCAGCAGCCAAAGGATCGCGGGAGTGGCAGATACGCAGTATTTT. Protein: CASSQRIAGVADTQYF.

This chain joins TRBV10-3 and TRBJ1-1; D remains unclear. V was cut by 4 bases and J by 1 base, with 7 bases left in between. There are 13 residues in the CDR3. Germline CDR1 reads ENHRY; CDR2 reads SYGVKD. The CDR3 loop reads CAISARENTEAFF. The CDR3 DNA is TGTGCCATCAGTGCCCGGGAGAACACTGAAGCTTTCTTT.

The V and J genes are TRBV9 and TRBJ2-3, with 8 bases matching TRBD2. The CDR3 totals 17 residues. Germline lookup yields CDR1 SGDLS and CDR2 YYNGEE. V was clipped by 4 bases and J by 1 base; unmatched bases: 11. CDR3 nucleotides: TGTGCCAGCAGCCCTCACCCGGGGGGGCCGGGCACAGATACGCAGTATTTT. Its translation: CASSPHPGGPGTDTQYF.

This sequence joins TRBV5-6 and TRBJ1-1, with D possibly being TRBD1 (5 bases). In germline, CDR1 is SGHDT, CDR2 YYEEEE. The CDR3 has 16 amino acids. Trimming took off 0 bases at V and 0 bases at J, with 12 bases between the two ends. The chain's CDR3 is CASSLDPWGVNTEAFF. As DNA, the CDR3 is TGTGCCAGCAGCTTGGATCCCTGGGGGGTGAACACTGAAGCTTTCTTT.